This T cell receptor (beta chain) came from a study of cytomegalovirus exposure and HLA in healthy donors. Unmatched junction bases numbered 8, after V lost 5 bases and J lost 3 bases. Germline loops: CDR1 SGHTA, CDR2 FQGNSA. The CDR3 has 15 residues. Amplification used 60 Vbeta primers and 13 Jbeta primers. Data came from immunoSEQ multiplex PCR; TCRdb stores just in-frame clones and leaves some out. This table holds about 210,000 clones, about 80% found once. V usage is TRBV7-2 and J usage is TRBJ2-5; 8 bases agree with TRBD2. Sequenced input: PBMCs. This TCR was sampled from a woman in her forties or fifties in good health and CMV-seropositive. Here the CDR3 reads CASSRSGAVEETQYF. The CDR3 DNA sequence: TGTGCCAGCAGCCGTAGCGGGGCGGTAGAAGAGACCCAGTACTTC.